The subject of this entry is one T cell receptor beta chain. This clone may be a read error of a much larger clone one base away. The data are from a study of T-cell reconstitution after alpha-beta-depleted transplantation in children. The germline V gene encodes CDR1 SGHDT and CDR2 YYEEEE. This CDR3 has 12 amino acids. Unique molecular identifiers were built into the TCRbeta library. TCRdb re-analysed the PCR reads in MiXCR, keeping a single row per CDR3 protein. The repertoire holds 640,000 or so distinct CDR3 sequences, with approximately 17% as singletons. J is TRBJ2-1 and V is TRBV5-6, with D perhaps given as TRBD1 or TRBD2 (5 bases each). Sequences were derived from PBMCs from the stem cell graft donor, sampled from the stem cell graft. This receptor was obtained from a human donor who donated a stem cell graft to a child with acute myeloid leukemia. This CDR3 is CASRWGSYDQFF. The CDR3 DNA follows: TGTGCCAGCAGGTGGGGGTCTTATGACCAGTTCTTC.